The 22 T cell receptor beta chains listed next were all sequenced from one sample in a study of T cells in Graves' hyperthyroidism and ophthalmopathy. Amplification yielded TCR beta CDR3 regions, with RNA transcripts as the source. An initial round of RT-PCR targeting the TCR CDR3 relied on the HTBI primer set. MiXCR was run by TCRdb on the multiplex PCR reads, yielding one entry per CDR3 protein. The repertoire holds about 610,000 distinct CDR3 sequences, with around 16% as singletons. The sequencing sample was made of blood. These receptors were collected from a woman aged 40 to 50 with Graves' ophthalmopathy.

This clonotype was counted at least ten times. The CDR3 is CASNREGGEKLFF. CDR3 nucleotide sequence: TGTGCCTCCAATCGGGAAGGGGGAGAAAAACTGTTTTTT. The chain is built from TRBV30 and TRBJ1-4, with a possible D match to TRBD1 (6 bases). The CDR3 runs to 13 residues. V was cut by 7 bases and J by 8 bases, with 17 bases left in between. The germline gives CDR1 GTSNPN, CDR2 SVGIG (reference sequence).

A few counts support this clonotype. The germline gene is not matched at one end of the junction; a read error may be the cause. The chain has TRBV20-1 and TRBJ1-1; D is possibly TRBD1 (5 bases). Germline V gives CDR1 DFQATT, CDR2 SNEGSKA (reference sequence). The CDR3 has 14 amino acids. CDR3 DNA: TGCAGTGCTAGATTGTCAGGGACGAACACTGTAGCTTTCTTT. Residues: CSARLSGTNTVAFF.

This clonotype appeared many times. The CDR3 region is CASSRGGFDTEAFF. CDR3 bases: TGTGCCAGCAGCCGAGGTGGGTTCGACACTGAAGCTTTCTTT. The chain uses TRBV28 and TRBJ1-1; D not resolved. This CDR3 has 14 residues. Between the trimmed V and J ends, which lost 6 bases and 3 bases, there was a span of 14 bases. CDR1 and CDR2 (germline): MDHEN, SYDVKM.

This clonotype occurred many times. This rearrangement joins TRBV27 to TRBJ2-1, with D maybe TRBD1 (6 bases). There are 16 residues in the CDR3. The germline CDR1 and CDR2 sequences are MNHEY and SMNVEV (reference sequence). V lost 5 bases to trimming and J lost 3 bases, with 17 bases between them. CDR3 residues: CASSPWGQGVYNEQFF. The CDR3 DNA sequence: TGTGCCAGCAGTCCCTGGGGGCAGGGAGTCTACAATGAGCAGTTCTTC.

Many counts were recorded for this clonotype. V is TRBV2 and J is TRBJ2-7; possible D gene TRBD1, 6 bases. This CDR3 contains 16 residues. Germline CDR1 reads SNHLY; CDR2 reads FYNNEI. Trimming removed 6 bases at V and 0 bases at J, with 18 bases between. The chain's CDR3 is CASREQGSGSSYEQYF. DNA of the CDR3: TGTGCCAGCAGGGAACAGGGATCGGGAAGCTCCTACGAGCAGTACTTC.

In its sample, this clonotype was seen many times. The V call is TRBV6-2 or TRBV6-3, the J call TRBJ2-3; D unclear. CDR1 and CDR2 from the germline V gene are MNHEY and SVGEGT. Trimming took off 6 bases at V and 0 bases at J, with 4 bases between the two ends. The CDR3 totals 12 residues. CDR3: CASRDSTDTQYF. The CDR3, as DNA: TGTGCCAGCAGGGATAGCACAGATACGCAGTATTTT.

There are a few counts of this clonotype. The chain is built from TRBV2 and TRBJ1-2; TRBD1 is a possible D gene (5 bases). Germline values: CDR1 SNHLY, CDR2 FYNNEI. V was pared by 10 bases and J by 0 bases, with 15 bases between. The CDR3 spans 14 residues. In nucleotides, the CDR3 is TGTGCCACCGTGAGGGACCGTACTAACTATGGCTACACCTTC. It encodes CATVRDRTNYGYTF.

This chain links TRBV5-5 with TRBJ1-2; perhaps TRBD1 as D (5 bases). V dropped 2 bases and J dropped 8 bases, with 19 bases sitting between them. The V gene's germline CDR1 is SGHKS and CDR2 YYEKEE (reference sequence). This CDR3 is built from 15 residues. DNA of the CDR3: TGTGCCAGCAGCTTCGGGACTTCTGCGGCTCGGGGCTACACCTTC. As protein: CASSFGTSAARGYTF.

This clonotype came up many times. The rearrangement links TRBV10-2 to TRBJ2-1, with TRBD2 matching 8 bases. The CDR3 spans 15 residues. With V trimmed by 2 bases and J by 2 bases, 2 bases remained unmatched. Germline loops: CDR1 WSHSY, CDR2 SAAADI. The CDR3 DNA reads TGCGCCAGCAGTGAGACTAGCGGACCCTACAATGAGCAGTTCTTC. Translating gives CASSETSGPYNEQFF.

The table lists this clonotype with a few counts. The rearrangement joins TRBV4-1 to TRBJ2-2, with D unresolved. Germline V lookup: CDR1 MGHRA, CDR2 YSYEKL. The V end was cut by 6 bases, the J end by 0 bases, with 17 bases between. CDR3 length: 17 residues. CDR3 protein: CASSLKGSLANTGELFF. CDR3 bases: TGCGCCAGCAGTCTTAAGGGCAGCCTAGCGAACACCGGGGAGCTGTTTTTT.

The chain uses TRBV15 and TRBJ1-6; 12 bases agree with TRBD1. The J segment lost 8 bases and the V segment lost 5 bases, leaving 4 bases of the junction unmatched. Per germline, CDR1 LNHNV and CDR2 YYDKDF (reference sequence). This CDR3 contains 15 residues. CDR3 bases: TGTGCCACCAGCGGGACAGGGGGCGCTTATTCACCCCTCCACTTT. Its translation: CATSGTGGAYSPLHF.

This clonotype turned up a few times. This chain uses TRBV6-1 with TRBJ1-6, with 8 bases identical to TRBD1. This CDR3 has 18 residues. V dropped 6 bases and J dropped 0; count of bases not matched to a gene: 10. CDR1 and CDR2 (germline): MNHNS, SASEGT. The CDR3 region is CASRKTGARSSYNSPLHF. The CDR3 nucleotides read TGTGCCAGCAGAAAGACAGGGGCGAGGAGCTCCTATAATTCACCCCTCCACTTT.

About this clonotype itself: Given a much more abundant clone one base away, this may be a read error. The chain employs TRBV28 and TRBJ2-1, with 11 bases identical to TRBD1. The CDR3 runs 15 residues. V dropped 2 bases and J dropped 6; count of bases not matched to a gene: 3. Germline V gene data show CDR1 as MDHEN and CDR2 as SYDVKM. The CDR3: CASSLGGQGVNEQFF. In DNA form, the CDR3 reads TGTGCCAGCAGTTTAGGGGGACAGGGGGTCAATGAGCAGTTCTTC.

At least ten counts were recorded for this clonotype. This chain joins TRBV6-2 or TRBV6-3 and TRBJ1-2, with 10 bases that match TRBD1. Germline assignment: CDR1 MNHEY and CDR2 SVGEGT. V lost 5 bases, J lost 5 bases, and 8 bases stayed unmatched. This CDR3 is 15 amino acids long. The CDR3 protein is CASSGTGTGDYGYTF. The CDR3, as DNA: TGTGCCAGCAGTGGCACCGGGACAGGGGATTATGGCTACACCTTC.

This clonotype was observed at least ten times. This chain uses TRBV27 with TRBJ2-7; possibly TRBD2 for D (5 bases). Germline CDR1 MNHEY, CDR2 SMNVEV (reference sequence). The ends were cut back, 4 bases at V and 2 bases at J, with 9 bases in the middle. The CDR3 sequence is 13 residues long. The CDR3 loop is CASSWTGPYEQYF. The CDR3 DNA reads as TGTGCCAGCAGTTGGACTGGTCCCTACGAGCAGTACTTC.

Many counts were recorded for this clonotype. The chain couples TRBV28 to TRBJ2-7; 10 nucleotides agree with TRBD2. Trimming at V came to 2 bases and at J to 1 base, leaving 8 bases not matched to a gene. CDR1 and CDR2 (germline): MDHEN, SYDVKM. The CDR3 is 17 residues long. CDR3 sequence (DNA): TGTGCCAGCAGTTTAGGATTAGCGGGAGGAGGGTCCTACGAGCAGTACTTC. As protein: CASSLGLAGGGSYEQYF.

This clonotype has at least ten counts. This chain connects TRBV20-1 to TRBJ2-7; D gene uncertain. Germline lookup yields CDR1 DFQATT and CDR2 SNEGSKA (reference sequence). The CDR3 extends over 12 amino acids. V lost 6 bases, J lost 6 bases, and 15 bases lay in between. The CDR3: CSATAPPAEQYF. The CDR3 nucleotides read TGCAGTGCCACGGCCCCCCCGGCCGAGCAGTACTTC.

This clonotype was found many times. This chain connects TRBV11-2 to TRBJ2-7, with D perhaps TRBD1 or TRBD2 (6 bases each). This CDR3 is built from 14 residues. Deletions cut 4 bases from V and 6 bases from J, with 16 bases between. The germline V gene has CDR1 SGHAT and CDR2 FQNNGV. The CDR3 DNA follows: TGTGCCAGCAGCTCGGGGCAAGGGGGGAGCGAGCAGTACTTC. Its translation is CASSSGQGGSEQYF.

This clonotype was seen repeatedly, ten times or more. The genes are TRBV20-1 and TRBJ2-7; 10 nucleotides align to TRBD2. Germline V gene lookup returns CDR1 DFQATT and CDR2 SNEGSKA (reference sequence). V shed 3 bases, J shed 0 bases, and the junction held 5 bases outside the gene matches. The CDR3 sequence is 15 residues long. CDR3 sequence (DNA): TGCAGTGCTAGTGGGCTAGCGGGAGTCTCCTACGAGCAGTACTTC. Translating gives CSASGLAGVSYEQYF.

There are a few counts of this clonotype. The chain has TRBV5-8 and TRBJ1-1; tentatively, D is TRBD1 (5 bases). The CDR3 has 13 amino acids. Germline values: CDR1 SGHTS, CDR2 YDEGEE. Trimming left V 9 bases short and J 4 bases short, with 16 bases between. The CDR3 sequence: CATRGDHGTEAFF. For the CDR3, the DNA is TGTGCCACAAGAGGGGATCATGGCACTGAAGCTTTCTTT.

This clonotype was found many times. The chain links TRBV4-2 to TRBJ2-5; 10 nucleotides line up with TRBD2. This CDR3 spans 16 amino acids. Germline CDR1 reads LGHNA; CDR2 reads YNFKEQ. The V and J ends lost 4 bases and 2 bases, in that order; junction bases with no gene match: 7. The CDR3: CASSPQGLAVQETQYF. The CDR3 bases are TGTGCCAGCAGCCCCCAAGGACTAGCGGTACAAGAGACCCAGTACTTC.

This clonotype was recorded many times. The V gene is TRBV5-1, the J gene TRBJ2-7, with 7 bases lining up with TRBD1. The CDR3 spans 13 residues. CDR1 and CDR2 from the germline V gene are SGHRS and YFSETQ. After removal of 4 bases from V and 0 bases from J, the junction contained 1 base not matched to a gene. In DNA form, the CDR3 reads TGCGCCAGCAGCCGACAGGGCTCCTACGAGCAGTACTTC. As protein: CASSRQGSYEQYF.